The entry that follows covers one T cell receptor beta chain sequence. This sample is drawn from a study of OX40 agonist ivuxolimab in advanced cancers. Across the whole study: Patients undergoing dose escalation presented with hepatocellular carcinoma, melanoma, renal cell or head and neck cancer.

Sequencing used immunoSEQ multiplex PCR; TCRdb keeps in-frame clones, though not all of them. Of tens of thousands of clones in the sample, around 80% were seen once. The receptor was derived from an adult with an advanced solid tumor such as melanoma, head and neck, liver or kidney cancer. Sequencing was performed on CD4+ or CD8+ T cells sorted from blood, taken in a trial of the OX40 agonist ivuxolimab.

This CDR3 is CASSLRQTYEQYF. DNA for the CDR3: TGTGCCAGCAGCTTACGACAGACCTACGAGCAGTACTTC. The chain couples TRBV13 to TRBJ2-7, with D perhaps TRBD1 (5 bases). CDR1 is PRHDT and CDR2 is FYEKMQ in the germline V gene (reference sequence). Trimming stripped 2 bases from V and 2 bases from J, with 7 bases between. This CDR3 contains 13 residues.